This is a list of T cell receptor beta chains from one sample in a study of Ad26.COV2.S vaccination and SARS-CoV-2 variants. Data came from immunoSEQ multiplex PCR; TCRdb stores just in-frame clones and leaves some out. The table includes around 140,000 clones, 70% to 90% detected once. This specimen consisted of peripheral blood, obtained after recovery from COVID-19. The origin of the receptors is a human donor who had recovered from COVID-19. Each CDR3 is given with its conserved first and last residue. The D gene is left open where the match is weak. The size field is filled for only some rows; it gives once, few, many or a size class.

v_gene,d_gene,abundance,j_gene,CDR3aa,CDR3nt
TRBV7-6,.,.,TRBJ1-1,CASSSWGGPGNTEAFF,TGTGCCAGCAGCTCCTGGGGGGGACCCGGGAACACTGAAGCTTTCTTT
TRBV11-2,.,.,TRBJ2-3,CASSSDPRTALEQYF,TGTGCCAGCAGCTCCGACCCCCGAACCGCTCTAGAGCAGTATTTT
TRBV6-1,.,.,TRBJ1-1,CASSERNRAANTEAFF,TGTGCCAGCAGTGAAAGGAACAGGGCGGCGAACACTGAAGCTTTCTTT
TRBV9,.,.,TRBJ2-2,CASSETGTFNTGELFF,TGTGCCAGCAGTGAAACCGGGACATTCAACACCGGGGAGCTGTTTTTT
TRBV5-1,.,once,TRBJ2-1,CASSLVAGPSSYNEQFF,TGCGCCAGCAGCTTGGTGGCGGGGCCTAGCTCCTACAATGAGCAGTTCTTC
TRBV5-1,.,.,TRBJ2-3,CASGRGDYSTDTQYF,TGCGCCAGCGGTCGGGGAGACTATAGCACAGATACGCAGTATTTT
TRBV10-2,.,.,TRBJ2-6,CATSLSSGANVLTF,TGCGCCACCTCTTTGTCCTCTGGGGCCAACGTCCTGACTTTC
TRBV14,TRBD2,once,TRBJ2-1,CASSQGPQTSGGRNEQFF,TGTGCCAGCAGCCAAGGACCCCAGACTAGCGGGGGTAGAAATGAGCAGTTCTTC
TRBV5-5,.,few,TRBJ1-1,CASSRQGTEAFF,TGTGCCAGCAGCCGCCAGGGCACTGAAGCTTTCTTT
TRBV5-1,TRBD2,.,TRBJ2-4,CASSLASGGSKNIQYF,TGCGCCAGCAGCTTGGCTAGCGGGGGCTCCAAAAACATTCAGTACTTC
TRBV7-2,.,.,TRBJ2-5,CASSLAGTQETQYF,TGTGCCAGCAGCTTAGCGGGGACACAAGAGACCCAGTACTTC
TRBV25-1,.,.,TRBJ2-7,CASSEGVGDEVHEQYF,TGTGCCAGCAGTGAAGGGGTGGGAGACGAGGTGCACGAGCAGTACTTC
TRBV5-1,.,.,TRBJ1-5,CASSSQGGAQPQHF,TGCGCCAGCAGCTCTCAGGGAGGAGCTCAGCCCCAGCATTTT
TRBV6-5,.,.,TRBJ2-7,CASSLTQGWYEQYF,TGTGCCAGCAGTTTGACGCAGGGGTGGTACGAGCAGTACTTC
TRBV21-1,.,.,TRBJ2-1,CASSKRWQAGDEQFF,TGTGCCAGCAGCAAAAGGTGGCAGGCCGGGGATGAGCAGTTCTTC
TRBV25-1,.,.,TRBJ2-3,CASSEFGSTDTQYF,TGTGCCAGCAGTGAATTTGGGTCCACAGATACGCAGTATTTT
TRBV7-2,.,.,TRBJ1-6,CASSLEGVGSYNSPLHF,TGTGCCAGCAGCTTAGAAGGGGTTGGGTCCTATAATTCACCCCTCCACTTT
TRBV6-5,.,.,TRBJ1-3,CASSGGPGNTIYF,TGTGCCAGTTCCGGGGGGCCTGGAAACACCATATATTTT
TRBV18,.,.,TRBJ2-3,CASSPDPGPGRSPDTQYF,TGTGCCAGCTCACCAGATCCCGGGCCCGGGCGCTCACCAGATACGCAGTATTTT
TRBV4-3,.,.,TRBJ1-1,CASSQSGGTEAFF,TGCGCCAGCAGCCAGTCGGGGGGCACTGAAGCTTTCTTT
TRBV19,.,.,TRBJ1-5,CASNPTNQPQHF,TGTGCCAGTAACCCGACGAATCAGCCCCAGCATTTT
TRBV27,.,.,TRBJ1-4,CASQSLGANEKLFF,TGTGCCAGTCAATCCCTTGGGGCTAATGAAAAACTGTTTTTT
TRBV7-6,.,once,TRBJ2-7,CASSLGPGDSYEQYF,TGTGCCAGCAGCTTAGGCCCTGGAGATTCCTACGAGCAGTACTTC
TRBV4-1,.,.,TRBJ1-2,CASSQESVRSANYGYTF,TGCGCCAGCAGCCAAGAATCGGTGAGGTCGGCTAACTATGGCTACACCTTC